The source of this TCR beta chain is a study of blood T cell repertoires in COVID-19. Germline-derived CDR1 and CDR2 are MDHEN and SYDVKM. V was clipped by 4 bases and J by 0 bases; unmatched bases: 10. The CDR3 length is 19 residues. Data came from immunoSEQ multiplex PCR; TCRdb stores just in-frame clones and leaves some out. The profile shows 200,000 to 300,000 clones, roughly four fifths of them singletons. This sequence joins TRBV28 and TRBJ2-1; TRBD2 aligns across 12 bases. Sequenced input: peripheral blood. The receptor's source is a woman of 80 years or more with acute or convalescent COVID-19. The CDR3 loop is CASSSAGLAGSSSYNEQFF. The CDR3 bases are TGTGCCAGCAGTTCCGCTGGACTAGCGGGGAGTAGCTCCTACAATGAGCAGTTCTTC. Complete variable domain (other parts from reference TRBV28 and TRBJ2-1): DVKVTQSSRYLVKRTGEKVFLECVQDMDHENMFWYRQDPGLGLRLIYFSYDVKMKEKGDIPEGYSVSREKKERFSLILESASTNQTSMYLCASSSAGLAGSSSYNEQFFGPGTRLTVL.